Included here is one T cell receptor beta chain sequence, with context. Its cognate antigen is unknown. V lost 1 base, J lost 6 bases, and 12 bases lay in between. Germline CDR1 is MGHDK and CDR2 is SYGVNS. The length of the CDR3 is 14 residues. Only in-frame clones appear in the TCRdb table, and some are missing; sequencing was by immunoSEQ multiplex PCR. The sample lists approximately 52,000 clones; about 94% were seen once. This entry belongs to a study of T cell therapy after organ transplantation. Overall study findings and caveats: Post-therapy reconstitution appeared to include transferred and endogenous clonotypes. Nonresponder repertoires showed strong pretherapy expansions, barely changing post-therapy.

This receptor was taken from a human patient who had received a solid organ transplant and had CMV disease. The sample in question was CD8+ T cells from blood, obtained before autologous CMV-specific T cell therapy. The J gene is TRBJ1-1, the V gene TRBV25-1; D possibly corresponds to TRBD1 (5 bases). CDR3 residues: CASSESGGDAEAFF. CDR3 in DNA: TGTGCCAGCAGTGAATCTGGGGGAGATGCTGAAGCTTTCTTT.